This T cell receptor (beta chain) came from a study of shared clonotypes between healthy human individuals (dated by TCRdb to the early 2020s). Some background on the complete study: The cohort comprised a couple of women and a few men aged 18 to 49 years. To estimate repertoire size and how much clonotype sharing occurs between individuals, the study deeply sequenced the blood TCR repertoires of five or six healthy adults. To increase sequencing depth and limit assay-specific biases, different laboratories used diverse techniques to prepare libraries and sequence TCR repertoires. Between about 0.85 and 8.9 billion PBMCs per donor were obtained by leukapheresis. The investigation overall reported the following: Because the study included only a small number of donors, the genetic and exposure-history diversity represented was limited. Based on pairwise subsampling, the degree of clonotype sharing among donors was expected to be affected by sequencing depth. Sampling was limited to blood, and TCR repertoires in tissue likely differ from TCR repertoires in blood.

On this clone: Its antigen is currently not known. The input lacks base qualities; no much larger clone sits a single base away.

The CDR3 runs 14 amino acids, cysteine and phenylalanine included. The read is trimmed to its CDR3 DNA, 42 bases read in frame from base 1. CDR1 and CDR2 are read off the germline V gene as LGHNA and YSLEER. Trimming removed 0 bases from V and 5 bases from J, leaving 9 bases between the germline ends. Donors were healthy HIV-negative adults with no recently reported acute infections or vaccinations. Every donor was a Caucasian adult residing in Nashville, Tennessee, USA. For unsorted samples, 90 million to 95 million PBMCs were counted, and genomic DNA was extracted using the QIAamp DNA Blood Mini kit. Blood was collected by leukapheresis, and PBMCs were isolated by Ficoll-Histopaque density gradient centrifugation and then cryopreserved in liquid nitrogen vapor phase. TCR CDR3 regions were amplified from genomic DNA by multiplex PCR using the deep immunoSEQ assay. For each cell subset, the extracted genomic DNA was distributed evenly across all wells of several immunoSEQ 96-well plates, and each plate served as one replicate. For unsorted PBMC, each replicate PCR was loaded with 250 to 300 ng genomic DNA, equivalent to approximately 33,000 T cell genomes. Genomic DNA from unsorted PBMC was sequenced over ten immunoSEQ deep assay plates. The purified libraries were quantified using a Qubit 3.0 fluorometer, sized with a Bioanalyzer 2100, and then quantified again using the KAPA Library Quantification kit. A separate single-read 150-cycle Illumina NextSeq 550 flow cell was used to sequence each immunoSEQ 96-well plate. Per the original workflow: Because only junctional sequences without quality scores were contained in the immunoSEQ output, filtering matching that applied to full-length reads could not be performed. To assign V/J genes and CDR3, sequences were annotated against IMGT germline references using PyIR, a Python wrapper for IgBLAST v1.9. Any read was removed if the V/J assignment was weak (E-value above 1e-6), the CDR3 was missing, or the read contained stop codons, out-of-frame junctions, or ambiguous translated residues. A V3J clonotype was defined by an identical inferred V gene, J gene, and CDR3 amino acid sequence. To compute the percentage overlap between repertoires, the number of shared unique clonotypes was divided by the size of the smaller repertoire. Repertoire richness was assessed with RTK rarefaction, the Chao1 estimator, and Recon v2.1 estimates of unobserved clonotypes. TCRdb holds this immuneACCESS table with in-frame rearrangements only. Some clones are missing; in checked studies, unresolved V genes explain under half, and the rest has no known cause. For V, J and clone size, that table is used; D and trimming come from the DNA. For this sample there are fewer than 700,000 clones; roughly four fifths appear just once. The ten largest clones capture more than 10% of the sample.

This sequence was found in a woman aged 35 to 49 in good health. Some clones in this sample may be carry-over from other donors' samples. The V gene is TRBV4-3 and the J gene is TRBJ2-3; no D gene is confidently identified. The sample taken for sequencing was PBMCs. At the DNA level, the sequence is TGCGCCAGCAGCCAAGAAGGCAACTTAGATACGCAGTATTTT. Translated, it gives CASSQEGNLDTQYF.